One T cell receptor (beta chain) is described in this entry. Measured with immunoSEQ multiplex PCR; TCRdb has only the in-frame clones, and not every one. The sample contains a few hundred thousand clones, approximately 88% of which appear only once. Per the germline V gene, CDR1 is LGHNA and CDR2 is YNFKEQ. V was trimmed by 0 bases and J by 3 bases, leaving 18 bases between them. The CDR3 runs to 17 residues. The data were taken from a study of Ad26.COV2.S vaccination and SARS-CoV-2 variants. The treatment is: 15 to 20 received Ad26.COV2.S at low or high dose, single or two shots; about 5 received placebo; per-sample allocation not given. Sampling occurred on day 63 after the first vaccine or placebo injection.

The rearrangement joins TRBV4-2 to TRBJ2-7, with D perhaps TRBD2 (7 bases). The receptor was isolated from a person aged 18-60 years who received the Ad26.COV2.S COVID-19 vaccine or a placebo. Sequences were derived from peripheral blood, sampled in a trial of Ad26.COV2.S vaccine versus placebo. CDR3 sequence: CASSQDLSGGLDYEQYF. For the CDR3, the DNA is TGTGCCAGCAGCCAAGATTTATCCGGGGGGCTAGACTACGAGCAGTACTTC.